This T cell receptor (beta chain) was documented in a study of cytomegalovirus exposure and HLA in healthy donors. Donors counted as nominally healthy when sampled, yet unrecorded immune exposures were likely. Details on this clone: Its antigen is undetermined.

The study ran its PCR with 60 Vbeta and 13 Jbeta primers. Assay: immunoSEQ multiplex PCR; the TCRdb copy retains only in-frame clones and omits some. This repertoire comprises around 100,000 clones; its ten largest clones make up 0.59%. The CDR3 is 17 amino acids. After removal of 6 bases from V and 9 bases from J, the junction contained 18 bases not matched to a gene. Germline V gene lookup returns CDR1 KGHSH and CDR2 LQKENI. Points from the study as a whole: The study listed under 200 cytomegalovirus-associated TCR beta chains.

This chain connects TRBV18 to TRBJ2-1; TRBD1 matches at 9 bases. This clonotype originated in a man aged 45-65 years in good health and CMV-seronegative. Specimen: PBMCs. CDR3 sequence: CASSPSGVQGASSEQFF. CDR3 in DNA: TGTGCCAGCTCCCCGTCCGGTGTACAGGGGGCGTCTAGTGAGCAGTTCTTC. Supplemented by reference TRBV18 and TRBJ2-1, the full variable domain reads NAGVMQNPRHLVRRRGQEARLRCSPMKGHSHVYWYRQLPEEGLKFMVYLQKENIIDESGMPKERFSAEFPKEGPSILRIQQVVRGDSAAYFCASSPSGVQGASSEQFFGPGTRLTVL.